Sequencing of this TCR beta chain was carried out in a study of OX40 agonist ivuxolimab in advanced cancers. Looking at the study overall: Head and neck, renal cell, melanoma or hepatocellular carcinoma were the cancers that dose-escalation patients had.

A history of autoimmune disease or systemic immunosuppression excluded patients. Blood was sampled at baseline, cycle 4 day 1, and cycle 7 day 1. Sequencing was performed with immunoSEQ multiplex PCR; in TCRdb, only in-frame clones are kept and a portion is missing. Among 45,000 to 55,000 clones, 81% were seen once, and the ten largest hold 6% to 7.5%. The V gene end was trimmed by 5 bases and the J gene end by 6 bases; junction bases not matched to a gene: 8. The CDR3 runs to 15 residues. Germline V lookup: CDR1 SGHAT, CDR2 FQNNGV. This chain joins TRBV11-2 and TRBJ2-2, with 8 bases fitting TRBD1. The material sequenced was CD4+ or CD8+ T cells sorted from blood, taken in a trial of the OX40 agonist ivuxolimab. The receptor was derived from an adult with an advanced solid tumor such as melanoma, head and neck, liver or kidney cancer. CDR3 protein: CASSMGQAFPGELFF. Written as DNA, the CDR3 is TGTGCCAGCAGCATGGGACAGGCCTTCCCCGGGGAGCTGTTTTTT.